These 18 T cell receptor beta chains originate from one sample sequenced in a study of identical twins. TCRdb processed the 5' RACE reads anew with MiXCR; each CDR3 protein has one entry. Found here are about 330,000 distinct CDR3 sequences, about 12% of them singletons; the top ten hold around 6.9%. The data were also submitted as part of a second study, on yellow fever vaccine responses in identical twins.

The sample consisted of CD8+ T cells sorted from blood. The receptor source for this set is a woman in her late teens or twenties in good health.

This clonotype was counted many times. The chain recombines TRBV24-1 with TRBJ2-2; weak D call: TRBD2 (6 bases). CDR1 KGHDR and CDR2 SFDVKD come from the germline V gene. The CDR3 totals 16 residues. The V end was cut by 3 bases, the J end by 6 bases, with 16 bases between. CDR3 nucleotide sequence: TGTGCCACCAGTGATCCTGTGACTAGAGCACCCGGGGAGCTGTTTTTT. It encodes CATSDPVTRAPGELFF.

The V call is TRBV10-2, the J call TRBJ1-6; 11 positions match TRBD1. This CDR3 has 15 amino acids. Trimming at V came to 7 bases and at J to 10 bases, leaving 9 bases not matched to a gene. Germline V gives CDR1 WSHSY, CDR2 SAAADI. CDR3 nucleotide sequence: TGCGCCAGCACCCGACCGGGACAGGGGGGATCACCCCTCCACTTT. Protein product: CASTRPGQGGSPLHF.

The V gene is TRBV23-1, the J gene TRBJ2-2; 7 positions match TRBD2. TRBV23-1 is classed as an ORF, of uncertain function. The CDR3 runs to 17 residues. V dropped 1 base and J dropped 5; count of bases not matched to a gene: 10. CDR3 sequence: CASSQYRGGRNTGELFF. CDR3 sequence (DNA): TGCGCCAGCAGTCAATATCGGGGCGGGAGAAATACCGGGGAGCTGTTTTTT.

The CDR3 DNA is TGTGCCAGCAGTTTCGTTCGGACGCTGGACGAGCAGTACTTC. It yields the protein CASSFVRTLDEQYF. The chain recombines TRBV6-5 with TRBJ2-7, with unresolved D. CDR3 length: 14 amino acids. Germline V gene lookup returns CDR1 MNHEY and CDR2 SVGAGI. V was trimmed by 4 bases and J by 5 bases, leaving 15 bases between them.

This clonotype has just a few counts. This rearrangement joins TRBV2 to TRBJ2-4; D remains unclear. The V gene lost 4 bases and the J gene lost 8 bases, with 12 bases spanning the gap. The CDR3 runs 13 residues. Germline CDR1 is SNHLY and CDR2 is FYNNEI. In DNA, the CDR3 is TGTGCCAGCAGTGTGACATTTTTTGACATTCAGTACTTC. It specifies CASSVTFFDIQYF.

Many counts were recorded for this clonotype. The J gene is TRBJ2-5, the V gene TRBV21-1; the table names TRBD1, a call not compared with the DNA. TRBV21-1 is labeled a pseudogene. This CDR3 comprises 12 residues. CDR3 nucleotides: TGTGCCAGCAGCAGGACAGGAGAGACCCAGTACTTC. This gives the protein CASSRTGETQYF.

This clonotype was seen a handful of times. The chain combines TRBV29-1 with TRBJ2-5, with D uncertain. The length of the CDR3 is 13 residues. V was cut by 1 base and J by 2 bases, with 8 bases left in between. Germline-derived CDR1 and CDR2 are SQVTM and ANQGSEA. The CDR3 region is CSVEAAAQETQYF. As DNA, the CDR3 is TGCAGCGTTGAAGCAGCAGCTCAAGAGACCCAGTACTTC.

Only a few counts were recorded for this clonotype. V is TRBV5-1 and J is TRBJ2-7, with D tentatively TRBD2 (6 bases). From germline, CDR1 is SGHRS and CDR2 YFSETQ. V dropped 3 bases and J dropped 2 bases, with 15 bases sitting between them. The CDR3 length is 15 residues. DNA for the CDR3: TGCGCCAGCAGCTCGGGGACTGAGATTACCTACGAGCAGTACTTC. Residues: CASSSGTEITYEQYF.

V gene TRBV19 combines with J gene TRBJ1-1, with 7 bases identical to TRBD1. The CDR3 spans 13 residues. Trimming cost V 1 base and J 4 bases; bases outside gene matches: 0. Per the germline V gene, CDR1 is LNHDA and CDR2 is SQIVND (reference sequence). The CDR3 sequence is CASSIGQGTEAFF. CDR3 sequence (DNA): TGTGCCAGTAGTATAGGACAGGGCACTGAAGCTTTCTTT.

Of note for this clonotype: No conserved phenylalanine or tryptophan ends this CDR3, so it is likely a read error. The rearrangement uses TRBV9 and TRBJ1-2, with D hard to call. V was trimmed by 0 bases and J by 4 bases, leaving 10 bases between them. The germline V gene encodes CDR1 SGDLS and CDR2 YYNGEE. The CDR3 is 14 amino acids. DNA of the CDR3: TGTGCCAGCAGCGTAGGGCTGGGCGCCTATGGCTACACCCTC. Residues: CASSVGLGAYGYTL.

This clonotype was detected a few times. The chain has TRBV7-9 and TRBJ2-7, with TRBD2 matching 7 bases. CDR3 length: 13 amino acids. Trimming at V came to 7 bases and at J to 0 bases, leaving 3 bases not matched to a gene. Germline values: CDR1 SEHNR, CDR2 FQNEAQ (reference sequence). CDR3 amino acids: CASMGGVSYEQYF. The DNA for the CDR3 is TGTGCCAGCATGGGGGGGGTCTCCTACGAGCAGTACTTC.

In its sample, this clonotype was seen once. The CDR3 coding sequence is TGCAGTGCTTTTCCCTATTTCGGCGGCACAGATACGCAGTATTTT. Its protein product is CSAFPYFGGTDTQYF. The chain uses TRBV20-1 and TRBJ2-3; unclear D gene. Trimming shortened V by 5 bases and J by 1 base, and 16 bases separated the two germline ends. CDR1 DFQATT and CDR2 SNEGSKA come from the germline V gene (reference sequence). The CDR3 has 15 residues.

There are a few counts of this clonotype. The chain combines TRBV9 with TRBJ1-6; no reliable D call. Trimming removed 0 bases at V and 7 bases at J, with 17 bases between. This CDR3 spans 17 amino acids. Germline V CDR1 and CDR2: SGDLS, YYNGEE. CDR3 protein: CASSVGFWPRENSPLHF. For the CDR3, the DNA is TGTGCCAGCAGCGTAGGTTTTTGGCCAAGAGAAAATTCACCCCTCCACTTT.

The chain combines TRBV2 with TRBJ2-5; a weak D match, TRBD2 (6 bases). The CDR3 is 14 amino acids. Germline V CDR1 and CDR2: SNHLY, FYNNEI. Trimming removed 4 bases from V and 2 bases from J, with 11 bases in between. The CDR3 coding sequence is TGTGCCAGCAGTGGGAGGGAGAGACAAGAGACCCAGTACTTC. This gives the protein CASSGRERQETQYF.

This clonotype was detected only a few times. CDR3 sequence reads: CASSDGLAATYEQYF. DNA for the CDR3: TGTGCCAGCAGTGACGGGCTAGCGGCGACCTACGAGCAGTACTTC. V and J are TRBV2 and TRBJ2-7; 7 bases line up with TRBD2. The CDR3 runs to 15 residues. Losses at the gene ends were 3 bases for V and 2 bases for J; bases not matched to a gene: 7. Germline values: CDR1 SNHLY, CDR2 FYNNEI.

This clonotype was detected only a few times. V usage is TRBV2 and J usage is TRBJ2-1; D not resolved. The V gene's germline CDR1 is SNHLY and CDR2 FYNNEI. With 3 bases removed from V and 2 bases from J, the gap between germline ends came to 8 bases. The CDR3 loop spans 14 amino acids. The CDR3, as DNA: TGTGCCAGCAGTGACGGTCTAGCCTACAATGAGCAGTTCTTC. It specifies CASSDGLAYNEQFF.

This clonotype was detected many times. This chain uses TRBV12-3 or TRBV12-4 with TRBJ2-1, with D tentatively TRBD2 (5 bases). V lost 8 bases and J lost 9, with 17 bases in between. The CDR3 runs 13 residues. The CDR3 DNA is TGTGCCAGCTCCCCTCGTGGAGGCGGTGAGCAGTTCTTC. Residues: CASSPRGGGEQFF.

This sequence joins TRBV5-1 and TRBJ1-2; TRBD1 is a possible D gene (5 bases). V dropped 0 bases and J dropped 5 bases, with 14 bases sitting between them. This CDR3 comprises 15 residues. From germline, CDR1 is SGHRS and CDR2 YFSETQ. CDR3 amino acids: CASSLDRSLTYGYTF. For the CDR3, the DNA is TGCGCCAGCAGCTTGGACAGGAGTCTTACTTATGGCTACACCTTC.